This T cell receptor (beta chain) was captured in a study of siplizumab effects on memory and regulatory T cells. Overall study results and limits: Roughly 75-96% of dividing CD4+ or CD8+ clones were without an attributable naive or memory phenotype. There appeared to be greater diversity in naive T cells than in memory cells, and naive T cells seemed major contributors to the alloresponse.

To note about this clone: The target antigen is unknown.

Produced via immunoSEQ multiplex PCR; TCRdb's table is partial and in-frame only. The sample consists of tens of thousands of clones, 80% to 90% of them appearing once. The CDR3 is made up of 15 amino acids. The ends were cut back, 4 bases at V and 0 bases at J, with 12 bases in the middle. Germline CDR1 reads SGHRS; CDR2 reads YFSETQ. V and J are TRBV5-1 and TRBJ2-3; weak D call: TRBD2 (6 bases). The TCR originated in a human donor in good health. Sequencing input: Tregs sorted from blood. CDR3 amino acids: CASSLLTSSTDTQYF. For the CDR3, the DNA is TGCGCCAGCAGCCTCCTCACTAGCAGCACAGATACGCAGTATTTT.